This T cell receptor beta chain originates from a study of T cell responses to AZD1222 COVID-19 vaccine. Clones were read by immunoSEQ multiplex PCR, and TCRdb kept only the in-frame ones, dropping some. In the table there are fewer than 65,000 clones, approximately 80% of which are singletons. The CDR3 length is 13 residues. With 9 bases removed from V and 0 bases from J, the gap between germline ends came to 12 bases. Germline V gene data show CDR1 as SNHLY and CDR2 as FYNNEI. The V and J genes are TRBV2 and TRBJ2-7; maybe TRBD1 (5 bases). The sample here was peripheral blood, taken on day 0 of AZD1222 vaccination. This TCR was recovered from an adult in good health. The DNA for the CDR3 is TGTGCCAGTCACAGGTTGCTCTCCTACGAGCAGTACTTC. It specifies CASHRLLSYEQYF.